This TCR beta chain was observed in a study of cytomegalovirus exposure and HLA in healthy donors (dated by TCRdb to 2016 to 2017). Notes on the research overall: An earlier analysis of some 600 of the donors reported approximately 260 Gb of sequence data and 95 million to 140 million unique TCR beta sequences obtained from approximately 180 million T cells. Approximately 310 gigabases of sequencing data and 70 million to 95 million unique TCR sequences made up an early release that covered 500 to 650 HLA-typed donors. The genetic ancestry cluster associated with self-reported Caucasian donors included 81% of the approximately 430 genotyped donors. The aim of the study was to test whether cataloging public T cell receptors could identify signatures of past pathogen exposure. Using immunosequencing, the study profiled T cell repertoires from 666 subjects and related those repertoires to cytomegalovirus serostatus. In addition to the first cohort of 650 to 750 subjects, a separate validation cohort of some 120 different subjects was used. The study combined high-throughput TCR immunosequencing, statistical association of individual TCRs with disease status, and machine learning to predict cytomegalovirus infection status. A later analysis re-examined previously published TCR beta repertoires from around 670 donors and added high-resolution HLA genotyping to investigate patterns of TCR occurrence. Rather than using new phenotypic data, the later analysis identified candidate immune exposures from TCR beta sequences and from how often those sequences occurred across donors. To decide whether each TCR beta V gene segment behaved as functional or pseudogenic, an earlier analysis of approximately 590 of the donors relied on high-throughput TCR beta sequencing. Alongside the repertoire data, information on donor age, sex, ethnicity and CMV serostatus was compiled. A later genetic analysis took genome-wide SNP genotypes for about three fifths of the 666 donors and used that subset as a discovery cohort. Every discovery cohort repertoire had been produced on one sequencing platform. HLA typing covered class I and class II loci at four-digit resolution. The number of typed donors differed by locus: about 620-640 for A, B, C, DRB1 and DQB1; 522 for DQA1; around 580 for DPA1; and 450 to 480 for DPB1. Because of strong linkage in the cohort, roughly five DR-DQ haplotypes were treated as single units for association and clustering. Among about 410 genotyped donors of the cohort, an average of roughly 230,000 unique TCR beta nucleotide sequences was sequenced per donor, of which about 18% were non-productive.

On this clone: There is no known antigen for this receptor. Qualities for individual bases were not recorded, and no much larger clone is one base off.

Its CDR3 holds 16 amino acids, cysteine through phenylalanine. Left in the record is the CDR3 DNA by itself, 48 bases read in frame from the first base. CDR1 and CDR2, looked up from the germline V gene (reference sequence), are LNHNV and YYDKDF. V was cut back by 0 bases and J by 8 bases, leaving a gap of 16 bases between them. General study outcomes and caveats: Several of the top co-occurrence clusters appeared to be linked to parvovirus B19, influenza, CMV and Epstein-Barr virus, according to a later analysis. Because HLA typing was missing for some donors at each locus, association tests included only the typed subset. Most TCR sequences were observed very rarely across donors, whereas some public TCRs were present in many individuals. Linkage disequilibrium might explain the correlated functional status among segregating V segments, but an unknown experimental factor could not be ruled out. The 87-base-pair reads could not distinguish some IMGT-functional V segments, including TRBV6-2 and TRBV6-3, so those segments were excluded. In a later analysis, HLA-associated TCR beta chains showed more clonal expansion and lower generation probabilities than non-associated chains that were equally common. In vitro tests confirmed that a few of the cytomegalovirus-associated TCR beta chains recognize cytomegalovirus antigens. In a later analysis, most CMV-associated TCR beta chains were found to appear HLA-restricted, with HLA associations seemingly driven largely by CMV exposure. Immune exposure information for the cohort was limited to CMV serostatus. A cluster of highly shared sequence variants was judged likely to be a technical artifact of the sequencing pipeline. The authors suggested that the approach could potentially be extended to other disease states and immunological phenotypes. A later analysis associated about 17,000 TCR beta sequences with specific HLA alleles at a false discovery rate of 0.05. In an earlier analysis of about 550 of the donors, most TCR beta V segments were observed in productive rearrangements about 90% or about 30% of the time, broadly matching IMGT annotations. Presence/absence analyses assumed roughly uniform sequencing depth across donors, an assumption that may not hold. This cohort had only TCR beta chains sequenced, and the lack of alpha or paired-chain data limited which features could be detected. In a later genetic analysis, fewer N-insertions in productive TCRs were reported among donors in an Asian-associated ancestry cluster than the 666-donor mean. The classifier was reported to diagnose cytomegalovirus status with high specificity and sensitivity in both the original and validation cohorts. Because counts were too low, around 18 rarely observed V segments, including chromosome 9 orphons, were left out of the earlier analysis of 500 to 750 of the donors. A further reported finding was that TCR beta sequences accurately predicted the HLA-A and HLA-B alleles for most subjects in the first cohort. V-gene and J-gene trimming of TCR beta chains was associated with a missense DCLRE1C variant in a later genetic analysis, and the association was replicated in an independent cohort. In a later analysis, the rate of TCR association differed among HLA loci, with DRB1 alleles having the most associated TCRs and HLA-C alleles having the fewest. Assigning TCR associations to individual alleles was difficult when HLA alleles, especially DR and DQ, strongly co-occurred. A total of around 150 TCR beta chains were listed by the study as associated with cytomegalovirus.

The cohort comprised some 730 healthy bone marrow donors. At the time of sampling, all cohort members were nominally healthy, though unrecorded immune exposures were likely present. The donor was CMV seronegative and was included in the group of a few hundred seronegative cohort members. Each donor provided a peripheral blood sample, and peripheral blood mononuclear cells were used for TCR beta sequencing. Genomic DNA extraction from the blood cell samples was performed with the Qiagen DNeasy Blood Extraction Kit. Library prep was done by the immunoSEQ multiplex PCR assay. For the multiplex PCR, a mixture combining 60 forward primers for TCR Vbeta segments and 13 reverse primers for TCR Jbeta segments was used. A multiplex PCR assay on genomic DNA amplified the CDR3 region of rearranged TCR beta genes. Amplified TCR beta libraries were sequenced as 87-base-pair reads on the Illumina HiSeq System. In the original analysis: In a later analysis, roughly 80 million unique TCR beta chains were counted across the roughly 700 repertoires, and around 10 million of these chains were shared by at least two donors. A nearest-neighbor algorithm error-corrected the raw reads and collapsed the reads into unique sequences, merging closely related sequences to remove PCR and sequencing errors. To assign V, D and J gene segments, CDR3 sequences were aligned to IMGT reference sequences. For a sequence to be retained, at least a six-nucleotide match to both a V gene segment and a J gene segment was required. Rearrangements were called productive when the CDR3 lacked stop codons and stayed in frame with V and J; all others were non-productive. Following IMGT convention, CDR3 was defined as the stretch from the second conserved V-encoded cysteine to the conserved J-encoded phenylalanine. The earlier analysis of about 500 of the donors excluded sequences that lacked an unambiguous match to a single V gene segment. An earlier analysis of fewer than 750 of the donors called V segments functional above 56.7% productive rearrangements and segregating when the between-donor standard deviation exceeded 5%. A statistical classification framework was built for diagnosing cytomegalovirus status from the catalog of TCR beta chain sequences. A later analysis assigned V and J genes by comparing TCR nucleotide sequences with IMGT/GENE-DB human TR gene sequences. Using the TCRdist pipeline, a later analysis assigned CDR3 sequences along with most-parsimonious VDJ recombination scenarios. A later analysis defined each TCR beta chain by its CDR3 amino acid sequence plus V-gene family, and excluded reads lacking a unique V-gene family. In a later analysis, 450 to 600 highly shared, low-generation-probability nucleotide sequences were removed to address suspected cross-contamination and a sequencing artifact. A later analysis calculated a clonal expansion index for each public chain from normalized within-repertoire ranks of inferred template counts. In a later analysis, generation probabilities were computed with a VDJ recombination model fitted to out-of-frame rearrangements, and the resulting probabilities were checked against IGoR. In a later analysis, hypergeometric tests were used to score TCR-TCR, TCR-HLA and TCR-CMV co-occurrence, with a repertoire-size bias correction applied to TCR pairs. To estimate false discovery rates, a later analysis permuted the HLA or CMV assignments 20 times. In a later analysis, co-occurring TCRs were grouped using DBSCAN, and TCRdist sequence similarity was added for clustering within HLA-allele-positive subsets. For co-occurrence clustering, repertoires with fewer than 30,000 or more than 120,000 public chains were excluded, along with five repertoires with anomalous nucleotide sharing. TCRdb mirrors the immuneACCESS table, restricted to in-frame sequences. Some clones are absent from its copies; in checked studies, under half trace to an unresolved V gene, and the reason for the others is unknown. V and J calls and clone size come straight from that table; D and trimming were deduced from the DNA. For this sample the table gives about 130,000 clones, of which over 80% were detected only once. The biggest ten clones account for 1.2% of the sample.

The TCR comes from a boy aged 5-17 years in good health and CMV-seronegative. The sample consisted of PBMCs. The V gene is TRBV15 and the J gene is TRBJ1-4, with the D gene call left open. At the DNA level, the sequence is TGTGCCACCAGCAGAGATCGGGGAGGTTCCGGGGAAAAACTGTTTTTT. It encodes CATSRDRGGSGEKLFF.